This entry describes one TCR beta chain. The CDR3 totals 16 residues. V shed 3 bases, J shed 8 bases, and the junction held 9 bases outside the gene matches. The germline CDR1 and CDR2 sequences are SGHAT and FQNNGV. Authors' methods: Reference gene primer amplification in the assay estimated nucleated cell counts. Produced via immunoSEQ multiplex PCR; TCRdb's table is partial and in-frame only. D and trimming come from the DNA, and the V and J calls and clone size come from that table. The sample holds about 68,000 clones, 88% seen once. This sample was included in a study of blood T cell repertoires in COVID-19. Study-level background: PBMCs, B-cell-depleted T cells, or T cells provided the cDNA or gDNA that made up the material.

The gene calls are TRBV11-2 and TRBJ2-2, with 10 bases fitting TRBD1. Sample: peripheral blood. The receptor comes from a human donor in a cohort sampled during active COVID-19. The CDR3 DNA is TGTGCCAGCAGCTTCACCGGGACAGGGGTGAGGGGGGAGCTGTTTTTT. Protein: CASSFTGTGVRGELFF.